A single T cell receptor beta chain is shown here with its context. The antigen is not known. V lost 3 bases and J lost 4, with 25 bases in between. The CDR3 totals 19 residues. Germline V gene sequence: CDR1 PRHDT, CDR2 FYEKMQ (reference sequence). These data belong to a study of cytomegalovirus exposure and HLA in healthy donors. Study context: In a later analysis, it was reported that the 110 or so validation repertoires had been produced on the same platform as the roughly 700 repertoires belonging to the first cohort. Study-level results: It was about 150 TCR beta chains that were listed as cytomegalovirus-associated. The classifier reportedly diagnosed cytomegalovirus status with high specificity and sensitivity.

Sequencing was performed with immunoSEQ multiplex PCR; in TCRdb, only in-frame clones are kept and a portion is missing. The sample has 90,000 or so clones, 96% seen once. The sequenced sample was PBMCs. The TCR originated in a man aged 18 to 35 in good health and CMV-seronegative. The chain employs TRBV13 and TRBJ2-1, with D possibly TRBD2 on 5 matching bases. Here the CDR3 DNA reads TGTGCCAGCAGCTTTGAGGCAGCTGCGGAGAGGGCGGAATACAATGAGCAGTTCTTC. It encodes CASSFEAAAERAEYNEQFF.